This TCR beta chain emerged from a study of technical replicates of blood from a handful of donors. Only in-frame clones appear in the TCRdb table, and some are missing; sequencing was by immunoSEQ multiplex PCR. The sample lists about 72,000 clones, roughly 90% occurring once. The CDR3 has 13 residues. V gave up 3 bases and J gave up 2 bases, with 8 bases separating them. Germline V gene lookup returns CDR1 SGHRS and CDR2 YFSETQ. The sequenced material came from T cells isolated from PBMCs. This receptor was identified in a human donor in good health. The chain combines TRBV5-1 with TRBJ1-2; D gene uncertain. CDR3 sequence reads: CASSSTTNYGYTF. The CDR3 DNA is TGCGCCAGCAGCTCGACAACGAACTATGGCTACACCTTC.